This TCR beta chain was recorded in a study of post-analysis software for immune sequencing data. Across the whole study: Secondary progressive, relapsing-remitting and progressive-relapsing multiple sclerosis were among the included disease courses.

Overall study results and limits: In patients, TRBV5-6, TRBV5-1 and TRBV20-1 belonged to four or five TRBV segments found more frequently than in controls.

Prepared libraries of TCR beta cDNA carried unique molecular identifiers. MiXCR, run by TCRdb on the PCR reads, gives a single entry per CDR3 protein. The repertoire holds hundreds of thousands of distinct CDR3 sequences, with about 50% as singletons. This clonotype was observed a handful of times. Its matching antigen is unknown. V lost 9 bases and J 2 bases, leaving 16 bases between the germline ends. This CDR3 region has 14 residues. The V gene's germline CDR1 is MNHEY and CDR2 SVGAGI. The chain couples TRBV6-5 to TRBJ1-2; a weak D match, TRBD1 (6 bases). This clonotype was obtained from a girl aged 5 to 17 with multiple sclerosis. Specimen: blood. The CDR3 sequence is CASGGVRGNYGYTF. CDR3 DNA: TGTGCCAGTGGCGGTGTCAGGGGCAACTATGGCTACACCTTC.